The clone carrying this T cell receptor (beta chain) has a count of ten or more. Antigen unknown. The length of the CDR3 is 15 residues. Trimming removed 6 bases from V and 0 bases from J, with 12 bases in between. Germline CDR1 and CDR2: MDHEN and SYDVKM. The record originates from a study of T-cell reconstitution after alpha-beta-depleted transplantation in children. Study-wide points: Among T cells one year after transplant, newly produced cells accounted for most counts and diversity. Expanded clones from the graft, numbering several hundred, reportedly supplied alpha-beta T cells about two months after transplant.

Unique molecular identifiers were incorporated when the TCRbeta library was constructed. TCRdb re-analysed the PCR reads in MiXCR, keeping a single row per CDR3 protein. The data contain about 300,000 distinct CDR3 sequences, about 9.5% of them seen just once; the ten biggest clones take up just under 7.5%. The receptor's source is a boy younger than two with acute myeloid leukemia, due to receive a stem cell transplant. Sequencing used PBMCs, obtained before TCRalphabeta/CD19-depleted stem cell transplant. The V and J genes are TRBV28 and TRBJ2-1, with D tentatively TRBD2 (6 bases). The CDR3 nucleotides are TGTGCCAGCAGCGATCGGGGGATCTCCTACAATGAGCAGTTCTTC. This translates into CASSDRGISYNEQFF. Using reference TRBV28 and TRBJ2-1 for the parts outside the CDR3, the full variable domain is DVKVTQSSRYLVKRTGEKVFLECVQDMDHENMFWYRQDPGLGLRLIYFSYDVKMKEKGDIPEGYSVSREKKERFSLILESASTNQTSMYLCASSDRGISYNEQFFGPGTRLTVL.